This T cell receptor (beta chain) was captured by sequencing in a study of immune evolution from preneoplasia to lung adenocarcinoma. Here immunoSEQ multiplex PCR was the method, and the copy in TCRdb shows in-frame clones only, minus some. The sample consists of roughly 6,700 clones, around 76% of them appearing once. A remark on this clone: No antigen is known for it.

Germline V gives CDR1 MDHEN, CDR2 SYDVKM. V was clipped by 5 bases and J by 5 bases; unmatched bases: 10. This CDR3 has 15 amino acids. General study points: Later-stage lesions appeared to have more T cells, more diversity, less clonality.

The genes are TRBV28 and TRBJ2-7, with 9 bases lining up with TRBD2. This receptor was obtained from a person aged 65 to 79 with lung adenocarcinoma. Sequenced sample: FFPE minimally invasive lung adenocarcinoma tissue. The CDR3 DNA reads TGTGCCAGCAGTGAATCCGGGACTAGCTTGCACGAGCAGTACTTC. This gives the protein CASSESGTSLHEQYF.